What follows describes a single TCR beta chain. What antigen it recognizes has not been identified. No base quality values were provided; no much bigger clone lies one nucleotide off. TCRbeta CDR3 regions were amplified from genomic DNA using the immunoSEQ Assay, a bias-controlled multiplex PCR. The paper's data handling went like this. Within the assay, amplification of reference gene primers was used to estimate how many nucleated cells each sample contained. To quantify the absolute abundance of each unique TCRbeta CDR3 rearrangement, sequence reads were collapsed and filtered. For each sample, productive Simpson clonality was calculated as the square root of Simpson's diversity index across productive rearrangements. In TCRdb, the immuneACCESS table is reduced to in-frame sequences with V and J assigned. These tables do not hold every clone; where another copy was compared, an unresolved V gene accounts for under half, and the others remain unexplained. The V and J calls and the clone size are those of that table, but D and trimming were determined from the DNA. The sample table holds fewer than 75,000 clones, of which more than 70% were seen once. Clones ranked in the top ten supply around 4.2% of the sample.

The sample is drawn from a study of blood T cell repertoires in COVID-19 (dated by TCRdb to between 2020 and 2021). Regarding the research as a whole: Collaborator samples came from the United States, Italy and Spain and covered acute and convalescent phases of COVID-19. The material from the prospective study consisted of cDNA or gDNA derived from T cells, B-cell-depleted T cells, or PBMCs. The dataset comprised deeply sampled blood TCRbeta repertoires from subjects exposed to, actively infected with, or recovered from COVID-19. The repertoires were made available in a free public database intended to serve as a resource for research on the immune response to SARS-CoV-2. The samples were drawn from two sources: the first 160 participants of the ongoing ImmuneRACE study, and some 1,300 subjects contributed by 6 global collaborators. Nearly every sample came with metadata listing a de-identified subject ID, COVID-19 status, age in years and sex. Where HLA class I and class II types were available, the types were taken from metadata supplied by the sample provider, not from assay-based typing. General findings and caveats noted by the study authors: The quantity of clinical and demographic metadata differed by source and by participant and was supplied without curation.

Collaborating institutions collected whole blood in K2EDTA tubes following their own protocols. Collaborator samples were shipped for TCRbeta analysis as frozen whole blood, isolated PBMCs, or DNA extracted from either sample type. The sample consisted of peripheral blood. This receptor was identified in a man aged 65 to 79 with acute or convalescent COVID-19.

The DNA is as follows: TGTGCCAGCAGCGATTTAACCTACAGGGGCACTGAAGCTTTCTTT. Translated, this is CASSDLTYRGTEAFF. The V and J segments used are TRBV2 and TRBJ1-1, with 7 bases matching TRBD1. Per the germline V gene, SNHLY is the CDR1 and FYNNEI is the CDR2. Clipping removes 6 bases from V and 4 bases from J, with 11 as the unmatched junction base count. Counted from cysteine to phenylalanine, this CDR3 has 15 amino acids. Only the CDR3 DNA is retained, 45 bases long and in frame from the first base.